The sequence of this TCR beta chain was determined in a study of T-cell reconstitution after alpha-beta-depleted transplantation in children. Unique molecular identifiers were incorporated when the TCRbeta library was constructed. Using its own MiXCR run on the PCR reads, TCRdb lists one record per CDR3 protein. This sample has some 530,000 distinct CDR3 sequences, with around 12% found just once. Trimming at V came to 10 bases and at J to 0 bases, leaving 10 bases not matched to a gene. CDR1 is MNHEY, CDR2 SMNVEV, per germline (reference sequence). This CDR3 has 15 residues. The sequence was collected from a human donor who donated a stem cell graft to a child with combined immunodeficiency. J is TRBJ2-5 and V is TRBV27, with 8 nucleotides matching TRBD1. The input for sequencing was PBMCs from the stem cell graft donor, taken from the stem cell graft. The CDR3 here is CATRGWTGYQETQYF. The CDR3 nucleotides read TGTGCCACGCGGGGCTGGACAGGGTACCAAGAGACCCAGTACTTC.